The source of this T cell receptor beta chain is a study of cytomegalovirus exposure and HLA in healthy donors. Turning to the study itself: Genetic ancestry analysis placed around 76% of the roughly 400 donors that were genotyped in the Caucasian-associated cluster.

Primers for the PCR totalled 60 Vbeta and 13 Jbeta. Some clones are missing from TCRdb's copy, which holds only in-frame ones; the method was immunoSEQ multiplex PCR. The data contain 120,000 to 150,000 clones, 55% to 80% of them singletons. Study-wide results and limits: An Asian-associated ancestry cluster reportedly showed fewer N-insertions than the approximately 600-donor mean in a later analysis. In a later analysis, a missense DCLRE1C variant was linked to TCR beta V- and J-gene trimming.

J was trimmed by 2 bases and V by 3 bases; bases with no gene match: 12. The CDR3 spans 18 residues. CDR1 and CDR2 from the germline V gene are MDHEN and SYDVKM. About this clone: Its antigen remains unidentified.

Healthy individuals who donated bone marrow served as the donors. The V and J genes are TRBV28 and TRBJ2-5; 10 bases match TRBD1. The specimen sequenced was PBMCs. This receptor was taken from a human donor in good health. The CDR3 spells CASSLTSGTGVNQETQYF. DNA of the CDR3: TGTGCCAGCAGTTTGACCTCCGGGACAGGGGTAAATCAAGAGACCCAGTACTTC.